This T cell receptor (beta chain) was identified during a study of long-term antiretroviral therapy in people with HIV (dated 2022 in TCRdb). With regard to the full study: The earliest samples were collected roughly a decade before the 2015 WHO recommendation for immediate ART, at a time when ART was usually postponed until CD4 counts fell. A total of about 200 cryopreserved PBMC samples were contributed to the cohort by 30 adults with confirmed HIV infection, with samples collected serially over a mean of approximately 6 years (range 1-12). Test extractions of a monoclonal T-cell line alongside a few dozen polyclonal samples showed no cross-contamination during QIAcube processing. Among the roughly 30 participants with HIV, eleven were female. A retrospective serial study tested whether changes in peripheral blood TRB repertoire composition and diversity were associated with ART initiation and durable HIV suppression. Points the paper makes about the study in general: Inferences about post-ART repertoire changes are limited because no data were available on ART adherence, viral resistance or therapy changes. The samples span the years 2004 to 2017, and the ART regimens used may be less effective than current regimens. Starting ART was linked to a significant rise in TRB diversity, yet even with long-term ART the diversity remained significantly lower than in transplant donor controls. Limited PBMC availability meant only the TCR beta chain was sequenced, without alpha chain pairing. Because pre-ART samples had limited cell numbers, profiling was done on unsorted PBMC rather than on sorted CD4+ and CD8+ T cells. At every time point, the repertoire was dominated by expanded TRB clones first identified before ART initiation, although this dominance fluctuated and, in many PLHIV, declined after ART. CDR3 length ranges in HIV repertoires were narrower than in controls, and network structure suggested an antigen-experienced repertoire with only a slight naive shift after ART.

To be included, a participant needed at least one PBMC sample from before ART initiation plus at least two post-ART samples. Treatment was received in the United States of America by all participants with HIV. Before DNA extraction, cryopreserved samples of roughly 0.85-10 million PBMC were thawed and washed. At the time of the earliest PBMC sample, participants with HIV were aged between roughly 23 and 60 years. Each participant contributed PBMC samples from 1-4 timepoints before ART initiation and 2-8 timepoints after ART initiation, with a median of 7 samples. Serial HIV viral load, CD4+ T-cell count, ART history and demographic data were obtained for every participant. Genomic DNA was extracted from unsorted PBMC with a Qiagen kit on a QIAcube, with processing performed in batches of 12 samples. V is cut back by 3 bases and J by 2 bases, with 7 bases in the junction unmatched. The CDR3 runs 15 residues from the cysteine to the phenylalanine. CDR3 DNA is the only sequence kept; it has 45 bases, read in frame from the first base. CDR1 is given as MNHNS and CDR2 as SASEGT, both from the germline V gene.

This clone was seen only a few times. What antigen it recognizes has not been identified. No much larger clone exists at a distance of one base, and base qualities are not known. Sequencing of the TRB variable region was done with the immunoSEQ hsTCRB v3.0 assay at survey level resolution. The target sequencing depth for TRB was about 40,000-55,000 T-cell genomes per sample. TRB libraries were pooled and sequenced on an Illumina MiSeq using a v3 150-cycle kit. As for the original processing: Analysis of repertoires was carried out in R inside a reproducible Nextflow workflow spanning QC, data transformation and analysis. LymphoSeq2, an R package for exploring AIRR-Seq data, was used to implement custom analyses. After excluding a few samples that yielded fewer than 5000 total TRB sequences, fewer than 200 HIV repertoires remained for analysis. Among the 180 to 200 retained HIV repertoires, 55 to 60 were collected before ART initiation and 120 to 130 after ART initiation. Repertoires were downsampled to 5000 TRB nucleotide sequences, and summary statistics were averaged over 100 downsampling iterations. TRB sequences were retained for analysis only if CDR3 regions of at least seven amino acids were present. A Shannon entropy-derived clonality score and the Gini coefficient were used to measure diversity. Repertoire networks linked the top 5000 CDR3 amino acid sequences whenever two sequences differed by an edit distance of one. GLIPH2 predicted antigen specificity groups and MHC restriction for TRB CDR3 amino acid sequences. CDR3 amino acid sequences were matched against VDJdb and McPAS-TCR to flag known CMV, EBV, HIV or tissue antigen associations. Pre-ART, post-ART and control groups were compared with Wilcoxon signed-rank tests and Holm-Bonferroni correction. TCRdb's version of the immuneACCESS table is confined to in-frame rearrangements and falls short of the full clone set. An unresolved V gene accounts for under half of the shortfall where checked; the remainder is of unknown origin. D and trimming come from the DNA, and the V and J calls and clone size come from that table. The table for this sample lists 11,000 to 15,000 clones; approximately 85% of them were counted only once. 11% of the sample rests with the top ten.

The sequencing here drew on unsorted PBMCs, taken 6.2 years after starting antiretroviral therapy. This sequence uses TRBV6-1 and TRBJ2-7; 7 central bases correspond to TRBD1. The TCR originated in a man in his forties with HIV. The sequenced DNA is TGTGCCAGCAGTGACTCGGCAGGGGGAGCCTACGAGCAGTACTTC. Protein translation: CASSDSAGGAYEQYF.